Reported below is one TCR beta chain. The antigen is unknown. The CDR3 is made up of 16 amino acids. The data belong to a study of long-term antiretroviral therapy in people with HIV. Across the whole study: The earliest samples predate the 2015 immediate-ART recommendation by about a decade.

Study results and caveats: Repertoire composition at all time points was dominated by clones that had expanded before ART.

Per donor, at least one pre-ART and at least two post-ART PBMC samples were obtained. Runs used v3.0 of the immunoSEQ assay and were done at survey level. It was roughly 40,000-50,000 T-cell genomes per sample that sequencing targeted. Measured with immunoSEQ multiplex PCR; TCRdb has only the in-frame clones, and not every one. The sample consists of about 15,000 clones, about 79% of them appearing once. The chain is built from TRBV21-1 and TRBJ2-5; TRBD1, the table's D call, was not compared with the DNA. TRBV21-1 is noted as a pseudogene. The sequence derives from a man aged 35-49 years with HIV. The sequenced sample was unsorted PBMCs, obtained just before starting antiretroviral therapy. Here the CDR3 reads CASSDRHPNQRETQYF. The CDR3 bases are TGTGCCAGCAGTGATAGACACCCCAATCAACGAGAGACCCAGTACTTC.